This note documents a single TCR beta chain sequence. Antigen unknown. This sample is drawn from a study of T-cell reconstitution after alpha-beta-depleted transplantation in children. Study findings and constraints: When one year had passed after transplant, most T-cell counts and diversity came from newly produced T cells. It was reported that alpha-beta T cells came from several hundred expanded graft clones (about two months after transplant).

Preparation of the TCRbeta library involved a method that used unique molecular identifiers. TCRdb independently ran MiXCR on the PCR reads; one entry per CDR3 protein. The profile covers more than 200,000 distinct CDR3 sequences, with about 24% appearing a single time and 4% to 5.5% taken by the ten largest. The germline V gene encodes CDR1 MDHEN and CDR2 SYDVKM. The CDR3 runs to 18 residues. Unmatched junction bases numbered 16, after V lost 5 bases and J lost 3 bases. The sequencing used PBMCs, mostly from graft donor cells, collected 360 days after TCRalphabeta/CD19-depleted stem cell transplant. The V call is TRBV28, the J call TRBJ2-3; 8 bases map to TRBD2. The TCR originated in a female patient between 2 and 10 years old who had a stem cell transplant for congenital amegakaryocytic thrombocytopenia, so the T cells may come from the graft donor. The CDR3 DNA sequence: TGTGCCAGCAGTGACGGGAGGGCTTTTAGTGTGTTTACAGATACGCAGTATTTT. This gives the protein CASSDGRAFSVFTDTQYF. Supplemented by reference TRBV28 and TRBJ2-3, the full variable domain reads DVKVTQSSRYLVKRTGEKVFLECVQDMDHENMFWYRQDPGLGLRLIYFSYDVKMKEKGDIPEGYSVSREKKERFSLILESASTNQTSMYLCASSDGRAFSVFTDTQYFGPGTRLTVL.